This entry lists 4 T cell receptor beta chains sequenced from one sample in a study of blood T cell repertoires in COVID-19. The method was immunoSEQ multiplex PCR; TCRdb's version includes in-frame clones alone and lacks a portion of them. Of 300,000 to 400,000 clones listed, around 91% were seen once; the top ten hold roughly 0.99%. The sequenced sample was PBMCs or T cells enriched from blood (not recorded which). Source of these receptors: a man aged 18-30 years who had recovered from COVID-19.

The J gene is TRBJ2-5, the V gene TRBV10-2; TRBD1 might be the D (7 bases). This CDR3 has 13 residues. Germline-derived CDR1 and CDR2 are WSHSY and SAAADI. Trimming shortened V by 11 bases and J by 10 bases, and 23 bases separated the two germline ends. DNA for the CDR3: TGCGCCCGGCAGGGGGGTTCGGGAATTAGCCAGTACTTC. Its translation is CARQGGSGISQYF.

The CDR3 region is CASSLLAGGDTQYF. The CDR3 nucleotides are TGCGCCAGCAGCTTGCTAGCGGGGGGAGATACGCAGTATTTT. The chain couples TRBV5-1 to TRBJ2-3; 11 nucleotides match TRBD2. This CDR3 is 14 amino acids long. V lost 1 base and J lost 5; bases outside the gene matches: 0. Germline V gene data show CDR1 as SGHRS and CDR2 as YFSETQ.

This clone was picked up one time. J is TRBJ2-1 and V is TRBV4-1; TRBD2 agrees at 14 bases. The CDR3 loop spans 19 amino acids. The ends lost 2 bases at V and 3 bases at J; junction bases unmatched: 9. Germline V gene sequence: CDR1 MGHRA, CDR2 YSYEKL. The CDR3 DNA follows: TGCGCCAGCAGCCAACTTTCGGGACTAGCGGGAGTGGGCTACAATGAGCAGTTCTTC. As protein: CASSQLSGLAGVGYNEQFF.

The gene calls are TRBV28 and TRBJ2-2, with TRBD1 matching 7 bases. Per the germline V gene, CDR1 is MDHEN and CDR2 is SYDVKM. V trimming: 5 bases; J trimming: 1 base; junction bases outside the gene matches: 1. This CDR3 is 14 amino acids long. The CDR3 DNA follows: TGTGCCAGCAGTGCAGGGGGGAACACCGGGGAGCTGTTTTTT. It specifies CASSAGGNTGELFF.